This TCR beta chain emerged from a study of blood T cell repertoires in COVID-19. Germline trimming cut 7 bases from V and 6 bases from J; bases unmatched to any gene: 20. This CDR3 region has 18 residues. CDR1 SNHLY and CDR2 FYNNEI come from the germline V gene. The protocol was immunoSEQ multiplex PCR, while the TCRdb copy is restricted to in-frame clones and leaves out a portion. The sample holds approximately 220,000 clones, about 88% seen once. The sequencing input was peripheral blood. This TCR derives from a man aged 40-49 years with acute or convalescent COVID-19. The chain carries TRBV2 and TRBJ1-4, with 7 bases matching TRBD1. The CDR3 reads CASNTNRGEEHVDEKLFF. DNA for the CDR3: TGTGCCAGCAACACGAACAGGGGTGAAGAACATGTGGATGAAAAACTGTTTTTT.